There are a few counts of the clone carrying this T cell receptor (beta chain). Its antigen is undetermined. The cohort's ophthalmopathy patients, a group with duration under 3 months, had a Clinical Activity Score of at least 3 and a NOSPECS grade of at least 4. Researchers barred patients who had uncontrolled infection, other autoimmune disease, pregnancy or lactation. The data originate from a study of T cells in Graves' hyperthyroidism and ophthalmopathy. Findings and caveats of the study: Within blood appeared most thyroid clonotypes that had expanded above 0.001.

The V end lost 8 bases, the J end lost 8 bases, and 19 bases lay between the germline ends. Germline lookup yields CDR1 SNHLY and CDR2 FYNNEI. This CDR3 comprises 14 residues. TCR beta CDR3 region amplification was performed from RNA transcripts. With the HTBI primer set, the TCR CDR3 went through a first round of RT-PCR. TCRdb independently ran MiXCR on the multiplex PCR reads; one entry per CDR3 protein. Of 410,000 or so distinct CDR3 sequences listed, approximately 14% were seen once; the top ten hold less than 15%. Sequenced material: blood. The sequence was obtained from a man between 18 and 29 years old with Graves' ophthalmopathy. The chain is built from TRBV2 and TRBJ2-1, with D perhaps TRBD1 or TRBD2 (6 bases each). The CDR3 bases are TGTGCCAGCGGACCGGGACTTGGGGGCGATGAGCAGTTCTTC. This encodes CASGPGLGGDEQFF.